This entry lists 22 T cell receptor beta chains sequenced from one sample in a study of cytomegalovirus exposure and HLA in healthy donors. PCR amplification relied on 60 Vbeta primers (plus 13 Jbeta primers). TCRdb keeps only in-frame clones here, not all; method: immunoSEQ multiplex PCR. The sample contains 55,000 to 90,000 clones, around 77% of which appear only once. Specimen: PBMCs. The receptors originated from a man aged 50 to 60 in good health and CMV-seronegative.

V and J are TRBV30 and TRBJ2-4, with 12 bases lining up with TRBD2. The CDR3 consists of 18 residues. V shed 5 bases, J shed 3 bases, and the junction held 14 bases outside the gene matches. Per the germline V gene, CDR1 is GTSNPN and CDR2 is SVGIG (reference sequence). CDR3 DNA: TGTGCCTGGGGGAGGAGGACTAGCGGGACTTTAGGCAAAAACATTCAGTACTTC. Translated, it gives CAWGRRTSGTLGKNIQYF.

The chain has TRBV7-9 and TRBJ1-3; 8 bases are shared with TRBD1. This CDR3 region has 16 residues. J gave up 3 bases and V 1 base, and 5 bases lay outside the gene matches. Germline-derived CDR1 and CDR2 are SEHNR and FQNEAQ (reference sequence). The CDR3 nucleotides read TGTGCCAGCAGCTTAGTCTCAGGGGGCCATGGAAACACCATATATTTT. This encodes CASSLVSGGHGNTIYF.

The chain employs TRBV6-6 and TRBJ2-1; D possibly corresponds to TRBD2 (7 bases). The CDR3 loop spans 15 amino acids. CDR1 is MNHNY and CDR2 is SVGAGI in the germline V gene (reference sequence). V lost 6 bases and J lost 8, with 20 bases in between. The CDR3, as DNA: TGTGCCAGCAGGCCGGAGGGGGGGCCCGGGTATGAGCAGTTCTTC. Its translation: CASRPEGGPGYEQFF.

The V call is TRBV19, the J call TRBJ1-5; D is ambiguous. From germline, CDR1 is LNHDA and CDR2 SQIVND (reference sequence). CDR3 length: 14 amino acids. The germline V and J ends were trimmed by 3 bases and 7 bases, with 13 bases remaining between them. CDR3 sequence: CASSIPRPQQPQHF. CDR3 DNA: TGTGCCAGTAGTATCCCCAGGCCCCAGCAGCCCCAGCATTTT.

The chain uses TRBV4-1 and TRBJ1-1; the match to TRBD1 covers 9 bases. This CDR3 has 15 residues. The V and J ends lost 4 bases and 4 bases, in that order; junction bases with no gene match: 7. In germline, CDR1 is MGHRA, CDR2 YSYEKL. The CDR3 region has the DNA TGCGCCAGCAGCCCCACAGGGGGCGCGAGCACTGAAGCTTTCTTT. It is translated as CASSPTGGASTEAFF.

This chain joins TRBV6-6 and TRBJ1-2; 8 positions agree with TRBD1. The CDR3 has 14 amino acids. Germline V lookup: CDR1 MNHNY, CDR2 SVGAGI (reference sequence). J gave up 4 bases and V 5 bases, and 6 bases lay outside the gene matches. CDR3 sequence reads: CASSQTGATYGYTF. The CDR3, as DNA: TGTGCCAGCAGTCAGACAGGGGCGACCTATGGCTACACCTTC.

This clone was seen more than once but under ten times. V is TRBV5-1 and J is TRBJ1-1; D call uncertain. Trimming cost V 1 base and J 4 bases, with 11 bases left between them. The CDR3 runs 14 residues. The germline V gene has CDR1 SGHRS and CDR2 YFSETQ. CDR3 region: CASSLFVGGTEAFF. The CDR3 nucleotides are TGCGCCAGCAGCTTGTTTGTAGGAGGCACTGAAGCTTTCTTT.

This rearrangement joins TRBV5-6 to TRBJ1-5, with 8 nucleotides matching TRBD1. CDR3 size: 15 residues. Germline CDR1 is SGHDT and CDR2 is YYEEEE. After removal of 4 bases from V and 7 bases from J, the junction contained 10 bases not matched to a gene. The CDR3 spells CASSRKDRAFQPQHF. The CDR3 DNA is TGTGCCAGCAGCAGGAAGGACAGGGCCTTCCAGCCCCAGCATTTT.

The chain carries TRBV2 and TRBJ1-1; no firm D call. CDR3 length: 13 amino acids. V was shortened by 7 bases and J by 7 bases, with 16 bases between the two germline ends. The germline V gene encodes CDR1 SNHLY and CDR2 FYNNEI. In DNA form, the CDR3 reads TGTGCCAGCACCCGGACTGGGCGCGGTGAAGCTTTCTTT. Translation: CASTRTGRGEAFF.

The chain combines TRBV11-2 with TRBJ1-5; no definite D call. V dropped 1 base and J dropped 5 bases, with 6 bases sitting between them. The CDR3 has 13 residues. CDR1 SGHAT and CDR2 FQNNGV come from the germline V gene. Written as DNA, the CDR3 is TGTGCCAGCAGCTTAGCCCGGGATCAGCCCCAGCATTTT. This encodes CASSLARDQPQHF.

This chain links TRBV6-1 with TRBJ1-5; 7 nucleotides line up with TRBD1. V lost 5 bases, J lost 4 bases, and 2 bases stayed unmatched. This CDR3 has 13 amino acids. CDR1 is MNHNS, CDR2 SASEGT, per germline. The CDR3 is CASSRDRNQPQHF. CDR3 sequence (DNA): TGTGCCAGCAGTCGGGACAGAAATCAGCCCCAGCATTTT.

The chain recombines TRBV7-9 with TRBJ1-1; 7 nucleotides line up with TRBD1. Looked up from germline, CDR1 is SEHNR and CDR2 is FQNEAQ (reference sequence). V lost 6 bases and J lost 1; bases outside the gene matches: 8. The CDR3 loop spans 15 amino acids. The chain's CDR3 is CASSYPGTANTEAFF. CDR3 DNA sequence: TGTGCCAGCAGTTATCCCGGGACAGCGAACACTGAAGCTTTCTTT.

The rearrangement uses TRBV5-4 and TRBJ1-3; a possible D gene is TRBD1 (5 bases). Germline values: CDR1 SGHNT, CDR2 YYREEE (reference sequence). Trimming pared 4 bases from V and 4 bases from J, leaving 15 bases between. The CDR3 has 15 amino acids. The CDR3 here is CASSPAQGAGNTIYF. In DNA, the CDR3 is TGTGCCAGCAGCCCAGCTCAGGGCGCAGGAAACACCATATATTTT.

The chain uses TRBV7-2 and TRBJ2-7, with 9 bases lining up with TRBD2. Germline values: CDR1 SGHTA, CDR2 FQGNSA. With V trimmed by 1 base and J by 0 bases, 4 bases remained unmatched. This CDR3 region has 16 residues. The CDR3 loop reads CASSLVGSGSSYEQYF. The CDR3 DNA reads TGTGCCAGCAGCTTAGTCGGTAGCGGGAGCTCCTACGAGCAGTACTTC.

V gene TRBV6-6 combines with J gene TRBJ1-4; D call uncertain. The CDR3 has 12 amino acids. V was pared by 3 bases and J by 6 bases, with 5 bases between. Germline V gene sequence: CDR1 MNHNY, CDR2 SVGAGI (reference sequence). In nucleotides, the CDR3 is TGTGCCAGCAGTTATGTAGATGAAAAACTGTTTTTT. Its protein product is CASSYVDEKLFF.

The CDR3 protein is CASSQSWRGDYEQYF. CDR3 DNA sequence: TGTGCCAGCAGCCAATCGTGGCGGGGGGACTACGAGCAGTACTTC. This chain uses TRBV16 with TRBJ2-7; the match to TRBD2 covers 8 bases. V was clipped by 0 bases and J by 3 bases; unmatched bases: 4. The CDR3 is made up of 15 amino acids. Germline V CDR1 and CDR2: KGHSY, FQNENV. The full variable domain, in which reference TRBV16 and TRBJ2-7 provide the parts outside the CDR3, is GEEVAQTPKHLVRGEGQKAKLYCAPIKGHSYVFWYQQVLKNEFKFLISFQNENVFDETGMPKERFSAKCLPNSPCSLEIQATKLEDSAVYFCASSQSWRGDYEQYFGPGTRLTVT.

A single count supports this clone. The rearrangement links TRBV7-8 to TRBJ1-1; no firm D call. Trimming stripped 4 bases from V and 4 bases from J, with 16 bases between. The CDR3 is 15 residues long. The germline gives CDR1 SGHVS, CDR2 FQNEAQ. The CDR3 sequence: CASSSLRGGSTEAFF. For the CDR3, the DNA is TGTGCCAGCAGCTCGCTGCGGGGTGGCAGCACTGAAGCTTTCTTT.

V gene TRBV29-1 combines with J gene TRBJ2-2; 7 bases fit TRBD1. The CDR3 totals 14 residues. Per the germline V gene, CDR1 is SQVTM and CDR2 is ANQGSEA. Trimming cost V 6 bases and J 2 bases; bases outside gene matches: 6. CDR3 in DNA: TGCAGCGTATGGGGACAGCTAAACACCGGGGAGCTGTTTTTT. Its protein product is CSVWGQLNTGELFF.

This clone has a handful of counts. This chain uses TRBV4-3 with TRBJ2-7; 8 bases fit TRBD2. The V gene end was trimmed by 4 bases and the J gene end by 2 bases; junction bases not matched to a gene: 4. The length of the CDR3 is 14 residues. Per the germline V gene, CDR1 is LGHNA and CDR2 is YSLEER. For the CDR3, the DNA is TGCGCCAGCAGCCCATTCGGGGGGGCCTACGAGCAGTACTTC. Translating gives CASSPFGGAYEQYF.

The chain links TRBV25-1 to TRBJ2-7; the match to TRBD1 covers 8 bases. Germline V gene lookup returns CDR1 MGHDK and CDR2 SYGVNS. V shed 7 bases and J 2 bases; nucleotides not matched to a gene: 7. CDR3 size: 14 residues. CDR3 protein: CASNGDRIAYEQYF. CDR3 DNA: TGTGCCAGCAATGGGGACAGGATTGCCTACGAGCAGTACTTC.

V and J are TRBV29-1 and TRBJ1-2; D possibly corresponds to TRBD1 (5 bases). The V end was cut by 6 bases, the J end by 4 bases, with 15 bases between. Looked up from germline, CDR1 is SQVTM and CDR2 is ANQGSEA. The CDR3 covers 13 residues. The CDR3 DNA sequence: TGCAGCGTGATGGGGGGTAAGGGCTATGGCTACACCTTC. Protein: CSVMGGKGYGYTF.

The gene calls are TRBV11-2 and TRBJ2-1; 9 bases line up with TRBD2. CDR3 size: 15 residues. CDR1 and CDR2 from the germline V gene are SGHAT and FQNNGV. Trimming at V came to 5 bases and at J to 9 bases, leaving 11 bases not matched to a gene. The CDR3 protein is CASSTLAGKFGEQFF. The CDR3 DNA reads TGTGCCAGCAGCACCCTAGCGGGGAAGTTCGGTGAGCAGTTCTTC. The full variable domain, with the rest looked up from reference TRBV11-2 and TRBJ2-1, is EAGVAQSPRYKIIEKRQSVAFWCNPISGHATLYWYQQILGQGPKLLIQFQNNGVVDDSQLPKDRFSAERLKGVDSTLKIQPAKLEDSAVYLCASSTLAGKFGEQFFGPGTRLTVL.